This T cell receptor beta chain was recorded in a study of T cell changes during pregnancy in multiple sclerosis. Assay: immunoSEQ multiplex PCR; the TCRdb copy retains only in-frame clones and omits some. Here the sample spans around 88,000 clones, approximately 92% being singletons. Germline CDR1 and CDR2: SNHLY and FYNNEI. V lost 4 bases and J 0 bases, leaving 10 bases between the germline ends. The CDR3 loop spans 14 amino acids. The sequence was collected from a female donor with multiple sclerosis, enrolled in a pregnancy study. The chain recombines TRBV2 with TRBJ2-7; D unresolved. Here the sequenced sample was peripheral blood, taken in the first trimester of pregnancy. CDR3: CASSVMRSSYEQYF. For the CDR3, the DNA is TGTGCCAGCAGTGTGATGAGGAGCTCCTACGAGCAGTACTTC.